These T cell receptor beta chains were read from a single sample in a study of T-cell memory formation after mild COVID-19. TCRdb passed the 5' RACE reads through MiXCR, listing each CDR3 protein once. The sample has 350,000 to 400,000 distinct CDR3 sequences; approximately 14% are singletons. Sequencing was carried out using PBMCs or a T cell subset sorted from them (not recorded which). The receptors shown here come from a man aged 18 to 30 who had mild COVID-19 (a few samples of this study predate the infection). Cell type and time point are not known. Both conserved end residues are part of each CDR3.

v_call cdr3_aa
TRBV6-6 CASSKSHEGTQYF
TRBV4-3 CASSQERGVSSGANVLTF
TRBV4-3 CASSQDGDSEQPQHF
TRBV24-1 CATSGQGLSYGYTF
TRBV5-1 CASSLGTIRDTQYF
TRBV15 CATSRAGRIDQPQHF
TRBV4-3 CASSQAAGTGSDYGYTF
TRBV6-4 CASSAGGVNTEAFF
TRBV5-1 CASSSTGGSYGYTF
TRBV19 CASSIGGVTDTQYF
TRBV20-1 CSAVPDRPVGWQETQYF
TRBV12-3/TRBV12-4 CASSPSGSEAFF
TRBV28 CASNPRRGDLDTQYF
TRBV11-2 CASSFGGGNTQRGQYF
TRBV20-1 CSARDGRFFGSPLHF
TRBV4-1 CASSQDPVKGGYSYGYTF
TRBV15 CATSRGRVPSYEQYF
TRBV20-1 CSARQGTDTQYF
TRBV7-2 CARSPAGTSGDTDTQYF
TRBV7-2 CASSPGLGGDIQYF
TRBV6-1 CASSVFSVYEAFF
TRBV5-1 CASSPAGGGNEQFF
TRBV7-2 CASGFRGAINTEAFF
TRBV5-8 CASSLAGRVNTEAFF
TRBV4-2 CASSQDYMTGQLAFF
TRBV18 CASSPRGQLLPLGQETQYF
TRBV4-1 CASSQKGTGANVLTF
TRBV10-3 CAIGQGNSGANVLTF
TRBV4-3 CASSQDSGSGNSPLHF
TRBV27 CASSSQASYEQYF
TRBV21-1 CASSKAPRRRLFF
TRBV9 CASSVALLEGGELFF
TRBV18 CASSPGQGVYYEQYF
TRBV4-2 CASSQDPRAHQPQHF
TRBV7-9 CASSFRGFNEQFF
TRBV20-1 CSARDLSSYNEQFF
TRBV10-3 CATGHPGDEQFF
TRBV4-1 CASSPLAPRVVEQFF
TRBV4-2 CASSQDGGQGTYEQYF
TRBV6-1 CASSEVEADEAFF
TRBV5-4 CASSFEGALTGELFF
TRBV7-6 CASSQMTGFNQPQHF
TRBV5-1 CASSAGTGVTEAFF
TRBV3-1 CASSQVRVLSYEQYF
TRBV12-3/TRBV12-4 CASSHGGLRGAYEQYF
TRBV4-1 CASSQAAGGPWNYGYTF
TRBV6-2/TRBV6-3 CASSPSARQTQTQYF
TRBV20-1 CSARDVERQGIF
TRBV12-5 CASGLEGLAQNIQYF
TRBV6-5 CASRMDRAWYGYTF
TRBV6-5 CASRPTLQGTYGYTF
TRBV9 CASSARGQGDVTGNTIYF
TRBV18 CASSPLDRVGTEAFF
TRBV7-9 CASSPLGGLDEQYF
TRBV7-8 CASSLVGTGRSEQFF
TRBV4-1 CASSQVAPEETQYF
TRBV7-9 CASSLVGGSPLHF
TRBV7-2 CASSSSSTYNEQFF
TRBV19 CASSNQGYEQYF